In its sample, the clone carrying this T cell receptor beta chain was seen a few times. The PCR employed 60 Vbeta primers together with 13 Jbeta primers. TCRdb's copy holds only in-frame clones and misses some; the assay was immunoSEQ multiplex PCR. Seen here are about 130,000 clones, 78% observed once, and the top ten hold approximately 10%. CDR1 and CDR2 from the germline V gene are ENHRY and SYGVKD. The V end lost 4 bases, the J end lost 5 bases, and 9 bases lay between the germline ends. The CDR3 covers 13 residues. The data derive from a study of cytomegalovirus exposure and HLA in healthy donors.

Sequenced sample: PBMCs. The chain uses TRBV10-3 and TRBJ1-5; possible D gene TRBD1, 5 bases. The receptor's source is a man aged 30 to 39 in good health and CMV-seropositive. CDR3 sequence reads: CAISVTEDQPQHF. The CDR3 DNA follows: TGTGCCATCAGTGTGACAGAGGATCAGCCCCAGCATTTT.